This T cell receptor beta chain was profiled in a study of regulatory T cells in long-lasting Graves disease. This CDR3 spans 16 amino acids. Trimming took off 5 bases at V and 7 bases at J, with 21 bases between the two ends. The germline V gene encodes CDR1 LNHDA and CDR2 SQIVND (reference sequence). Overall study findings and caveats: With persistent disease, TRBV28, TRBJ1-2 and TRBJ2-5 were the favored segments.

This clonotype turned up a few times. Its specificity is not known. CDR3 regions were amplified by Arm-PCR using iRepertoire HTBI primers to build TCR beta libraries. TCRdb re-derived calls from the multiplex PCR reads in MiXCR, one entry per CDR3 protein. The sample records 680,000 or so distinct CDR3 sequences, under 20% being singletons. Regarding time point: newly diagnosed GD, antithyroid drugs for less than 3 months. Extracted RNA from PBMCs served as the source of the TCR library. The same data also contributed to another study, on T cells in Graves' hyperthyroidism and ophthalmopathy. That source adds: If no ophthalmopathy progression occurred within 18 months, Graves' hyperthyroidism was stable.

The chain uses TRBV19 and TRBJ2-1; D is perhaps TRBD2 (6 bases). The TCR comes from a woman aged 30 to 39 with Graves disease. The sample was peripheral blood mononuclear cells (PBMCs), taken at new diagnosis, from a patient treated with antithyroid drugs. DNA of the CDR3: TGTGCCAGTAGTTCCGTAGCTCGGGAGATTGGGAATGAGCAGTTCTTC. Its protein product is CASSSVAREIGNEQFF.